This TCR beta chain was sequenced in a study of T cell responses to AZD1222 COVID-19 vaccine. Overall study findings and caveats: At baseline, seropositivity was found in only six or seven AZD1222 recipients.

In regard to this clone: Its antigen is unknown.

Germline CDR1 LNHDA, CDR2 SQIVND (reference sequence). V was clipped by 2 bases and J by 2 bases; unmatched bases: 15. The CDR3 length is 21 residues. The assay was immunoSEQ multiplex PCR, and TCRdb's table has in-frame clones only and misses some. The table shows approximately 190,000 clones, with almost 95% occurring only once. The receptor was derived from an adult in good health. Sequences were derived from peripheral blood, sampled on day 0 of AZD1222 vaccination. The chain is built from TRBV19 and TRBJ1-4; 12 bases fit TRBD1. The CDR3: CASSINQGQGAESETNEKLFF. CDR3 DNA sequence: TGTGCCAGTAGTATAAATCAGGGACAGGGGGCCGAAAGTGAGACTAATGAAAAACTGTTTTTT.